These 22 T cell receptor beta chains were all obtained from the same sample, sequenced in a study of T-cell reconstitution after alpha-beta-depleted transplantation in children. Unique molecular identifiers featured in how the TCRbeta library was prepared. TCRdb reanalysed the PCR reads using MiXCR and keeps one entry per CDR3 protein. The sample includes 450,000 to 700,000 distinct CDR3 sequences, 25% to 30% of them seen just once. Sequenced material: PBMCs, taken before TCRalphabeta/CD19-depleted stem cell transplant. The receptors here all came from a boy less than two years old with Wiskott-Aldrich syndrome, due to receive a stem cell transplant.

This rearrangement joins TRBV7-2 to TRBJ2-1, with 16 nucleotides matching TRBD2. The length of the CDR3 is 17 residues. Losses at the gene ends were 1 base for V and 9 bases for J; bases not matched to a gene: 6. Germline lookup yields CDR1 SGHTA and CDR2 FQGNSA. CDR3 bases: TGTGCCAGCAGCTTAGTGGGGACTAGCGGGAGGGCCATTGAGCAGTTCTTC. Encoded protein: CASSLVGTSGRAIEQFF.

The rearrangement links TRBV6-1 to TRBJ2-7; 11 positions match TRBD2. The CDR3 runs to 15 residues. V trimming: 7 bases; J trimming: 6 bases; junction bases outside the gene matches: 11. Germline V gene lookup returns CDR1 MNHNS and CDR2 SASEGT. The CDR3 reads CASTISGRERGEQYF. The CDR3, as DNA: TGTGCCAGCACCATTAGCGGGAGGGAACGTGGCGAGCAGTACTTC.

This clonotype was picked up a small number of times. The rearrangement links TRBV9 to TRBJ2-3; 10 bases agree with TRBD2. V lost 0 bases and J lost 3; bases outside the gene matches: 1. Germline CDR1 reads SGDLS; CDR2 reads YYNGEE. The CDR3 loop spans 15 amino acids. This CDR3 reads CASSVASGSTDTQYF. The CDR3 DNA reads as TGTGCCAGCAGCGTAGCTAGCGGGAGTACAGATACGCAGTATTTT.

The chain joins TRBV5-1 to TRBJ2-5; 12 bases match TRBD2. Germline assignment: CDR1 SGHRS and CDR2 YFSETQ. This CDR3 is 16 amino acids long. The trim removed 4 bases at V and 3 bases at J, leaving 7 bases unmatched. CDR3 protein: CASSPRTSGTKETQYF. CDR3 nucleotide sequence: TGCGCCAGCAGCCCCCGGACTAGCGGGACCAAAGAGACCCAGTACTTC.

The V call is TRBV10-3, the J call TRBJ2-3, with 10 bases that match TRBD2. CDR1 ENHRY and CDR2 SYGVKD come from the germline V gene. Trimming removed 7 bases from V and 8 bases from J; junction bases left unmatched: 18. The CDR3 runs to 17 residues. The CDR3 protein is CAITGRAGGHLGGTQYF. The CDR3 nucleotides read TGTGCCATCACCGGTCGAGCGGGAGGGCATCTGGGGGGTACGCAGTATTTT.

The chain recombines TRBV9 with TRBJ2-1; no definite D call. The CDR3 runs 17 residues. Germline V gives CDR1 SGDLS, CDR2 YYNGEE. V was pared by 2 bases and J by 0 bases, with 15 bases between. The CDR3 loop reads CASSVVDGRSSYNEQFF. CDR3 DNA: TGTGCCAGCAGCGTTGTGGACGGGCGGAGCTCCTACAATGAGCAGTTCTTC.

This clonotype was detected only a few times. V usage is TRBV30 and J usage is TRBJ2-1; D uncertain. The V end was cut by 1 base, the J end by 3 bases, with 10 bases between. Germline V gives CDR1 GTSNPN, CDR2 SVGIG (reference sequence). The CDR3 is 14 residues long. CDR3 loop: CAWSGPGDYNEQFF. DNA of the CDR3: TGTGCCTGGAGTGGCCCTGGGGACTACAATGAGCAGTTCTTC.

This clonotype showed up just a few times. This chain uses TRBV20-1 with TRBJ2-4; D possibly corresponds to TRBD2 (5 bases). CDR3 length equals 16 residues. Trimming removed 0 bases from V and 0 bases from J, with 12 bases in between. The germline CDR1 and CDR2 sequences are DFQATT and SNEGSKA (reference sequence). CDR3 residues: CSARDQSGLAKNIQYF. In DNA, the CDR3 is TGCAGTGCTAGAGATCAGAGCGGATTAGCCAAAAACATTCAGTACTTC.

This clonotype appeared a few times. The chain is built from TRBV7-2 and TRBJ1-5; D is unclear. With 5 bases removed from V and 2 bases from J, the gap between germline ends came to 16 bases. CDR3 length equals 16 residues. CDR1 and CDR2 from the germline V gene are SGHTA and FQGNSA. CDR3 protein: CASSPGAVIRNQPQHF. The CDR3 DNA is TGTGCCAGCAGCCCGGGAGCGGTCATACGCAATCAGCCCCAGCATTTT.

V gene TRBV12-3 or TRBV12-4 combines with J gene TRBJ2-5, with 7 nucleotides matching TRBD2. Unmatched junction bases numbered 11, after V lost 8 bases and J lost 5 bases. The CDR3 covers 14 residues. Here the CDR3 DNA reads TGTGCCAGCGTTCGGACTAGTGATCCGGAGACCCAGTACTTC. It translates to CASVRTSDPETQYF.

Only a few counts were recorded for this clonotype. The chain links TRBV5-6 to TRBJ1-2; 7 nucleotides match TRBD1. The CDR3 runs 15 residues. With V trimmed by 0 bases and J by 7 bases, 9 bases remained unmatched. CDR1 is SGHDT, CDR2 YYEEEE, per germline. This CDR3 is CASSLEGALMLGYTF. The DNA of the CDR3 is TGTGCCAGCAGCTTGGAGGGGGCGTTAATGCTTGGCTACACCTTC. The whole variable domain, remainder taken from reference TRBV5-6 and TRBJ1-2, is DAGVTQSPTHLIKTRGQQVTLRCSPKSGHDTVSWYQQALGQGPQFIFQYYEEEERQRGNFPDRFSGHQFPNYSSELNVNALLLGDSALYLCASSLEGALMLGYTFGSGTRLTVV.

V is TRBV20-1 and J is TRBJ2-1; 8 bases are shared with TRBD2. Germline values: CDR1 DFQATT, CDR2 SNEGSKA (reference sequence). CDR3 length: 14 amino acids. The junction had 3 bases not matched to a gene; V was cut back by 5 bases and J by 0 bases. For the CDR3, the DNA is TGCAGTGCTCTTAGCGGGATCTCCTACAATGAGCAGTTCTTC. Translating gives CSALSGISYNEQFF.

There are a few counts of this clonotype. The chain joins TRBV5-6 to TRBJ2-5; 9 positions agree with TRBD2. CDR1 and CDR2 from the germline V gene are SGHDT and YYEEEE. This CDR3 has 14 amino acids. Trimming removed 0 bases from V and 5 bases from J; junction bases left unmatched: 2. The CDR3 reads CASSLGSGSETQYF. For the CDR3, the DNA is TGTGCCAGCAGCTTGGGTAGCGGGAGTGAGACCCAGTACTTC.

This clonotype showed up just a few times. The chain joins TRBV7-9 to TRBJ2-7; the match to TRBD2 covers 7 bases. Losses at the gene ends were 5 bases for V and 3 bases for J; bases not matched to a gene: 7. Germline V CDR1 and CDR2: SEHNR, FQNEAQ (reference sequence). The CDR3 has 14 residues. CDR3 nucleotides: TGTGCCAGCAGCAATGAACTAGCGTACTACGAGCAGTACTTC. This codes for CASSNELAYYEQYF.

This clonotype was recorded a few times. The rearrangement uses TRBV6-6 and TRBJ2-7; D unresolved. The CDR3 is 11 residues long. Trimming pared 7 bases from V and 6 bases from J, leaving 10 bases between. Germline assignment: CDR1 MNHNY and CDR2 SVGAGI (reference sequence). The CDR3 DNA is TGTGCCAGCATGAGACGAGGCGAGCAGTACTTC. It yields the protein CASMRRGEQYF.

The chain uses TRBV5-1 and TRBJ2-1; TRBD2 aligns across 11 bases. Looked up from germline, CDR1 is SGHRS and CDR2 is YFSETQ. The CDR3 spans 15 residues. The V segment lost 4 bases and the J segment 7 bases; nucleotides outside the gene matches: 7. In DNA, the CDR3 is TGCGCCAGCAGCCGGGTAGCGGGAGGGCCGAATGAGCAGTTCTTC. Translating gives CASSRVAGGPNEQFF.

This clonotype turned up a few times. This sequence joins TRBV29-1 and TRBJ2-3; 7 bases match TRBD1. Germline V gives CDR1 SQVTM, CDR2 ANQGSEA. CDR3 length: 16 residues. V was clipped by 6 bases and J by 0 bases; unmatched bases: 12. The CDR3 loop is CSVLGTVSGSTDTQYF. The CDR3 nucleotides read TGCAGCGTGCTGGGGACAGTCTCTGGAAGCACAGATACGCAGTATTTT.

This clonotype was observed many times. The V call is TRBV11-2, the J call TRBJ2-5, with 12 positions matching TRBD2. V trimming: 4 bases; J trimming: 4 bases; junction bases outside the gene matches: 4. This CDR3 contains 15 residues. Germline CDR1 SGHAT, CDR2 FQNNGV. CDR3 sequence reads: CASSSLAGGGETQYF. CDR3 nucleotides: TGTGCCAGCAGCTCTCTAGCGGGAGGGGGAGAGACCCAGTACTTC.

The CDR3 sequence: CSARALWDDEQFF. The CDR3 nucleotides are TGCAGTGCTAGAGCCCTTTGGGACGATGAGCAGTTCTTC. This sequence joins TRBV20-1 and TRBJ2-1; TRBD1 or TRBD2 may be the D gene (5 bases each). This CDR3 is built from 13 residues. Germline loops: CDR1 DFQATT, CDR2 SNEGSKA (reference sequence). V lost 1 base and J lost 8, with 12 bases in between.

The chain combines TRBV12-3 or TRBV12-4 with TRBJ2-2, with unresolved D. V lost 4 bases, J lost 5 bases, and 8 bases lay in between. This CDR3 is built from 13 residues. CDR3 residues: CASSWSSTGELFF. CDR3 in DNA: TGTGCCAGCAGTTGGTCAAGTACCGGGGAGCTGTTTTTT.

This clonotype was found a few times. The chain combines TRBV29-1 with TRBJ2-3, with TRBD2 matching over 8 bases. Germline values: CDR1 SQVTM, CDR2 ANQGSEA. With V trimmed by 4 bases and J by 3 bases, 6 bases remained unmatched. CDR3 length equals 14 residues. The CDR3 sequence: CSVGPGTRTDTQYF. CDR3 DNA: TGCAGCGTTGGACCCGGGACTAGGACAGATACGCAGTATTTT.

This clonotype appeared a few times. The chain is built from TRBV5-1 and TRBJ2-1; the D gene could be TRBD1 or TRBD2 (5 bases each). Germline values: CDR1 SGHRS, CDR2 YFSETQ. Trimming took off 0 bases at V and 4 bases at J, with 14 bases between the two ends. CDR3 length: 16 amino acids. DNA of the CDR3: TGCGCCAGCAGCTTGGCCGCACTAGGGGTGTACAATGAGCAGTTCTTC. This sequence encodes CASSLAALGVYNEQFF.